This T cell receptor (beta chain) comes out of a study of blood T cells in healthy people across ages (dated by TCRdb to the mid-2010s). Turning to the overall study: In model experiments, roughly one uniquely barcoded TCR beta cDNA molecule per two T cells was captured by template switching. To track age-related changes in TCR beta repertoire diversity, the study relied on deep sequencing normalized with unique cDNA molecular identifiers. The donors were split into four age groups: young (average 16 years), middle-aged (39), aged (about 56) and long-lived (roughly 86). To avoid experimental bias, donors of different ages were spread randomly across the sequencing lanes. For two donors (one aged 18 to 29 and one aged 80 or older), the study analyzed two additional independent replicas of 1 million unique cDNA reads from the same blood draw.

The CDR3 measures 13 amino acids from cysteine to phenylalanine. The only DNA kept is the CDR3, 39 bases in frame from the first base. The germline ends are 9 bases apart after V is trimmed by 5 bases and J by 2 bases. CDR1 is given as MNHEY and CDR2 as SMNVEV, both from the germline V gene (reference sequence). The study at large found these results: Observed TCR beta diversity per million T cells fell roughly linearly with age, and a significant reduction was already apparent by age approximately 41. The long-lived group showed more naive CD4+ T cells, fewer expanded clones and increased TCR diversity than the aged group, suggesting age selection. Donor CMV infection status was unknown, potentially confounding age-related changes in expanded clonotypes. Conclusive comparison of naive and antigen-experienced compartments was prevented by the profiling of bulk unsorted PBMCs. Total diversity estimates from one million sequenced T cells were considered lower bounds and underestimates. There was a strong correlation between observed TCR beta diversity and the percentage of naive T cells measured by flow cytometry.

Details on this clonotype: Its specific antigen is unknown. Base qualities are not at hand, and no much larger clone is one base apart.

The donors were 40 or so Caucasian individuals from Russia, aged 6 to 90 years, who were systemically healthy. Approximately 11 milliliters of peripheral blood were drawn from each donor into EDTA-treated Vacutainer tubes. PBMCs were isolated by Ficoll-Paque density-gradient centrifugation, with at least 7 million obtained per sample. Trizol reagent was used to extract total RNA from PBMCs, with at least 5.5 micrograms per sample. The percentages of naive CD45RAhigh/CD27high T cells were determined by flow cytometry on a PBMC aliquot from every donor. Receptor libraries were prepared by 5' RACE. The sequencing machine was an Illumina HiSeq 2500. A second PCR of about 7 to 12 cycles was run with a J-beta primer mix and a sample-barcoded 5' primer. A unique molecular identifier was introduced onto each TCR beta cDNA molecule by a template-switch 5' adaptor carrying 12 random nucleotides. At least 2.5 million CDR3-containing paired-end reads were obtained from each sample. First-strand cDNA was synthesized from all RNA with the Mint cDNA synthesis kit, primed by a TRBC-specific oligonucleotide. Following uracil-DNA glycosylase treatment, all cDNA underwent a first 18-cycle PCR with the universal primers M1SS and BC2_uni_R. The published analysis was carried out like this. Normalization of each sample was performed by random selection of 1 million high-quality reads, each carrying a distinct molecular identifier. Reads sharing molecular identifiers were discarded rather than binned into consensus sequences. MiTCR, run with a Q25 quality threshold and the strictest error-elimination algorithm, handled CDR3 identification, clonotype clustering and error correction. A nonparametric unseen species model with Euler transformation was used to estimate lower-bound total TCR beta diversity. TCRdb passed the public sequencing reads through fastp at Q25 and MiXCR, retaining productive beta sequences. Rows with one shared CDR3 protein collapse into an entry with the most common genes and DNA. TCRdb, rather than the study authors, made the V and J calls. The sample data list around 800,000 distinct CDR3 sequences, and approximately 67% of these were observed just once. The ten largest clones capture about 27% of the sample.

Sequenced sample: blood. The V gene is TRBV27 and the J gene is TRBJ2-5; confidence is insufficient to name the D gene. The receptor was isolated from a man aged 25 to 40 in good health. The nucleotide sequence is given as TGTGCCAGCAGTCTAAACAGACAAGAGACCCAGTACTTC. Translated, this gives CASSLNRQETQYF.